The clone carrying this T cell receptor beta chain appeared a few times. Original data processing: Estimation of nucleated cell counts was performed using reference gene primer amplification. This table comes from immunoSEQ multiplex PCR, and its TCRdb copy is limited to in-frame clones, with some not included. D and trimming come from the DNA, and the V and J calls and clone size come from that table. The data show about 300,000 clones, 85% seen once. The data were taken from a study of blood T cell repertoires in COVID-19. Whole-study context: PBMCs, B-cell-depleted T cells, or T cells were the source of the cDNA or gDNA that made up the material.

With 0 bases clipped from V and 5 bases from J, the junction kept 4 bases outside the gene matches. Germline values: CDR1 SGDLS, CDR2 YYNGEE. CDR3 length: 16 amino acids. The genes are TRBV9 and TRBJ2-3; 12 bases match TRBD2. Sequenced input: peripheral blood. This TCR was sampled from a human donor in a cohort sampled during active COVID-19. The DNA for the CDR3 is TGTGCCAGCAGCGTAGTACTAGCGGGAGGAGTAGATACGCAGTATTTT. This gives the protein CASSVVLAGGVDTQYF.